A single sample is the source of the 16 T cell receptor beta chains below, sequenced in a study of shared T cell receptors in the human thymus. Profiling relied on immunoSEQ multiplex PCR, and the TCRdb table lists in-frame clones only, not all of them. The sample includes 700,000 or so clones, 75% to 90% of them seen just once. In addition, the sample was reused for a study of human thymus T cells.

Sequencing was performed on thymocytes. Every receptor here comes from a girl under two years old with a congenital heart defect.

The chain carries TRBV5-3 and TRBJ1-2; 8 nucleotides align to TRBD1. TRBV5-3 is identified as an open reading frame with a role that is uncertain. The ends lost 3 bases at V and 8 bases at J; junction bases unmatched: 9. The CDR3 has 14 amino acids. Written as DNA, the CDR3 is TGTGCCAGAAGCTGTACTACAGGGGGGAACGGCTACACCTTC. As protein: CARSCTTGGNGYTF.

V usage is TRBV9 and J usage is TRBJ2-6; 8 bases are shared with TRBD1. The CDR3 length is 18 residues. Germline V lookup: CDR1 SGDLS, CDR2 YYNGEE. V was pared by 3 bases and J by 0 bases, with 8 bases of the junction left unmatched. The CDR3 spells CASSEWDRQDSGANVLTF. CDR3 coding DNA: TGTGCCAGCAGCGAGTGGGACAGGCAAGACTCTGGGGCCAACGTCCTGACTTTC.

The chain uses TRBV6-1 and TRBJ1-1, with a tentative D call TRBD1 (5 bases). This CDR3 is built from 13 residues. Deletions cut 5 bases from V and 1 base from J, with 8 bases between. Germline V gene data show CDR1 as MNHNS and CDR2 as SASEGT. For the CDR3, the DNA is TGTGCCAGCAGTCCCAGGGAGAACACTGAAGCTTTCTTT. Translating gives CASSPRENTEAFF.

The V call is TRBV19, the J call TRBJ1-2; maybe TRBD1 (5 bases). Germline V gene lookup returns CDR1 LNHDA and CDR2 SQIVND (reference sequence). The CDR3 is 13 amino acids. V shed 7 bases and J shed 5 bases, with 14 bases lying between them. The chain's CDR3 is CASTYPQAYGYTF. CDR3 bases: TGTGCCAGTACCTACCCACAGGCGTATGGCTACACCTTC.

This clone was detected a few times. V is TRBV28 and J is TRBJ2-7; D is uncertain. This CDR3 is built from 15 residues. From germline, CDR1 is MDHEN and CDR2 SYDVKM. V was clipped by 7 bases and J by 4 bases, with 20 bases between them. CDR3 sequence: CASKFEASDLYEQYF. The DNA of the CDR3 is TGTGCCAGCAAGTTCGAGGCCAGCGACCTATACGAGCAGTACTTC.

V and J are TRBV6-1 and TRBJ2-5; the D gene is possibly TRBD1 (8 bases). The germline V gene has CDR1 MNHNS and CDR2 SASEGT. The V end lost 8 bases, the J end lost 3 bases, and 19 bases lay between the germline ends. The CDR3 is made up of 15 amino acids. The CDR3 loop is CASEGGIQGEETQYF. The CDR3 DNA reads as TGTGCCAGCGAGGGGGGGATACAGGGGGAAGAGACCCAGTACTTC.

Only a few counts were recorded for this clone. J is TRBJ2-1 and V is TRBV12-5; 8 bases agree with TRBD2. The CDR3 length is 17 residues. V was clipped by 1 base and J by 1 base; unmatched bases: 6. Per the germline V gene, CDR1 is LGHNT and CDR2 is FRNRAP. CDR3 in DNA: TGTGCTAGTGGTTTGGGCGGGGGGCCGTTATCCTACAATGAGCAGTTCTTC. It is translated as CASGLGGGPLSYNEQFF.

The V and J genes are TRBV2 and TRBJ1-6; a weak D match, TRBD1 (5 bases). Germline V gives CDR1 SNHLY, CDR2 FYNNEI. Trimming took 6 bases from V and 8 from J, leaving 14 bases between them. The CDR3 runs 14 residues. The CDR3 loop is CASSKAGRDSPLHF. DNA for the CDR3: TGTGCCAGCAGCAAGGCAGGGCGAGATTCACCCCTCCACTTT.

The chain has TRBV9 and TRBJ1-4, with D perhaps matching TRBD1 (5 bases). Between the trimmed V and J ends, which lost 3 bases and 10 bases, there was a span of 16 bases. The germline CDR1 and CDR2 sequences are SGDLS and YYNGEE. This CDR3 has 14 amino acids. The CDR3 sequence: CASSGPGRLGKLFF. As DNA, the CDR3 is TGTGCCAGCAGCGGTCCAGGGAGGTTGGGAAAACTGTTTTTT.

This sequence joins TRBV27 and TRBJ1-4; no clear D. There are 16 residues in the CDR3. Germline-derived CDR1 and CDR2 are MNHEY and SMNVEV (reference sequence). V dropped 5 bases and J dropped 0 bases, with 13 bases sitting between them. The CDR3 DNA reads as TGTGCCAGCAGTCCCTCCGAAACTACAACTAATGAAAAACTGTTTTTT. This gives the protein CASSPSETTTNEKLFF.

This sequence joins TRBV19 and TRBJ1-1, with D perhaps matching TRBD1 (5 bases). Trimming took off 1 base at V and 0 bases at J, with 15 bases between the two ends. The CDR3 runs to 17 residues. Germline values: CDR1 LNHDA, CDR2 SQIVND (reference sequence). CDR3 in amino acids: CASSIGSEKTVNTEAFF. The CDR3 DNA follows: TGTGCCAGTAGTATAGGTAGTGAAAAGACAGTGAACACTGAAGCTTTCTTT.

V usage is TRBV4-1 and J usage is TRBJ2-5; possible D gene TRBD2, 5 bases. The germline CDR1 and CDR2 sequences are MGHRA and YSYEKL. V was cut by 6 bases and J by 3 bases, with 23 bases left in between. The CDR3 is 17 residues long. The CDR3 nucleotides read TGCGCCAGCAGTCCCCAAATACGGGGAACAAACGAAGAGACCCAGTACTTC. Encoded protein: CASSPQIRGTNEETQYF.

The chain uses TRBV9 and TRBJ1-5; the D is unclear. Germline CDR1 SGDLS, CDR2 YYNGEE. The CDR3 is 14 amino acids. V lost 0 bases and J lost 7, with 11 bases in between. The CDR3 region is CASSVGVGGQPQHF. In DNA, the CDR3 is TGTGCCAGCAGCGTAGGAGTGGGAGGCCAGCCCCAGCATTTT. The full variable domain, completed using reference TRBV9 and TRBJ1-5, is DSGVTQTPKHLITATGQRVTLRCSPRSGDLSVYWYQQSLDQGLQFLIQYYNGEERAKGNILERFSAQQFPDLHSELNLSSLELGDSALYFCASSVGVGGQPQHFGDGTRLSIL.

In this sample, this clone turned up a few times. CDR3 protein: CASSSRTANNEQFF. CDR3 sequence (DNA): TGTGCCAGCAGCTCCAGGACAGCCAACAATGAGCAGTTCTTC. The gene calls are TRBV5-4 and TRBJ2-1, with D possibly being TRBD1 (6 bases). The CDR3 contains 14 residues. Germline CDR1 and CDR2: SGHNT and YYREEE (reference sequence). The ends were cut back, 3 bases at V and 5 bases at J, with 12 bases in the middle. Filled out from reference TRBV5-4 and TRBJ2-1, the complete variable domain reads ETGVTQSPTHLIKTRGQQVTLRCSSQSGHNTVSWYQQALGQGPQFIFQYYREEENGRGNFPPRFSGLQFPNYSSELNVNALELDDSALYLCASSSRTANNEQFFGPGTRLTVL.

This chain links TRBV27 with TRBJ1-1; 9 bases match TRBD1. The germline CDR1 and CDR2 sequences are MNHEY and SMNVEV (reference sequence). Trimming cost V 6 bases and J 0 bases; bases outside gene matches: 5. CDR3 length: 15 residues. CDR3 loop: CASRWTGAMNTEAFF. CDR3 nucleotides: TGTGCCAGCAGGTGGACAGGGGCGATGAACACTGAAGCTTTCTTT.

The V call is TRBV6-5, the J call TRBJ2-5, with D tentatively TRBD2 (6 bases). Between the trimmed V and J ends, which lost 6 bases and 3 bases, there was a span of 14 bases. This CDR3 has 14 amino acids. Germline V gene sequence: CDR1 MNHEY, CDR2 SVGAGI. Here the CDR3 reads CASRKAGSEETQYF. CDR3 nucleotides: TGTGCCAGCAGAAAAGCGGGTTCTGAAGAGACCCAGTACTTC.